This T cell receptor beta chain comes out of a study of regulatory T cells in long-lasting Graves disease. iRepertoire HTBI primers and Arm-PCR of CDR3 regions built TCR beta libraries. From the multiplex PCR reads, TCRdb called clonotypes with MiXCR, one entry per CDR3 protein. The sample carries about 470,000 distinct CDR3 sequences, about 15% recorded once. This clonotype was picked up many times. Time point denoted: newly diagnosed GD, antithyroid drugs for less than 3 months. PBMCs provided the RNA from which the TCR library was made. Germline CDR1 and CDR2: LNHDA and SQIVND (reference sequence). V lost 8 bases, J lost 4 bases, and 8 bases stayed unmatched. CDR3 size: 14 residues. Another study also made use of these data, one on T cells in Graves' hyperthyroidism and ophthalmopathy.

The chain carries TRBV19 and TRBJ2-7, with TRBD2 identical over 10 bases. The input for sequencing was peripheral blood mononuclear cells (PBMCs), taken at new diagnosis, from a patient treated with antithyroid drugs. The clonotype comes from a woman aged 25 to 39 with Graves disease. The CDR3 DNA follows: TGTGCCAGTGCTCCGGGACTAGCGATTTACGAGCAGTACTTC. Protein product: CASAPGLAIYEQYF.